These 22 T cell receptor beta chains came from one sample sequenced in a study of regulatory T cells in long-lasting Graves disease. Time point of the sample: persistent/refractory GD, antithyroid drugs over 5 years with positive TRAb. RNA extracted from PBMCs served as the sequencing template. Arm-PCR of CDR3 regions with iRepertoire HTBI primers generated TCR beta libraries. TCRdb re-called the multiplex PCR reads through MiXCR, storing one row per CDR3 protein. The table has roughly 450,000 distinct CDR3 sequences, around 21% seen once. Source: peripheral blood mononuclear cells (PBMCs), taken when the disease was refractory, from a patient treated with antithyroid drugs. The receptors originated from a female donor with Graves disease.

The chain joins TRBV30 to TRBJ2-7; D might be TRBD2 (5 bases). The CDR3 extends over 13 amino acids. Trimming stripped 5 bases from V and 1 base from J, with 12 bases between. The germline V gene encodes CDR1 GTSNPN and CDR2 SVGIG (reference sequence). CDR3 sequence reads: CAWDYGVSYEQYF. The CDR3 DNA sequence: TGTGCCTGGGATTACGGGGTTTCCTACGAGCAGTACTTC.

This clonotype was counted only a few times. The CDR3 DNA reads as TGTGCCAGTAGTATATCCCCCGGGACTAGCTGGGGAGTGACCGGGGAGCTGTTTTTT. Residues: CASSISPGTSWGVTGELFF. V usage is TRBV19 and J usage is TRBJ2-2; TRBD2 matches 9 bases. There are 19 residues in the CDR3. Per germline, CDR1 LNHDA and CDR2 SQIVND (reference sequence). V trimming: 2 bases; J trimming: 5 bases; junction bases outside the gene matches: 15.

The V and J genes are TRBV15 and TRBJ2-3; D ambiguous. Germline-derived CDR1 and CDR2 are LNHNV and YYDKDF (reference sequence). This CDR3 contains 12 residues. Trimming removed 8 bases from V and 0 bases from J, with 6 bases in between. For the CDR3, the DNA is TGTGCCACCGTCGGGAGCACAGATACGCAGTATTTT. Protein sequence: CATVGSTDTQYF.

This clonotype was counted at least ten times. The chain uses TRBV20-1 and TRBJ2-5, with 8 nucleotides matching TRBD2. This CDR3 has 15 residues. With 6 bases clipped from V and 5 bases from J, the junction kept 14 bases outside the gene matches. The germline V gene encodes CDR1 DFQATT and CDR2 SNEGSKA (reference sequence). The CDR3 DNA reads as TGCAGTGCCACCCGAGATAGCGGGACGGGTGAGACCCAGTACTTC. This sequence encodes CSATRDSGTGETQYF.

The rearrangement uses TRBV7-9 and TRBJ2-3; D gene ambiguous. This CDR3 has 15 residues. The germline CDR1 and CDR2 sequences are SEHNR and FQNEAQ (reference sequence). The germline V and J ends were trimmed by 4 bases and 1 base, with 12 bases remaining between them. The CDR3 nucleotides are TGTGCCAGCAGCTGGCTGAGGAAGGGCACAGATACGCAGTATTTT. This encodes CASSWLRKGTDTQYF.

The sample holds a few counts of this clonotype. V usage is TRBV3-1 and J usage is TRBJ1-5; TRBD1 is a possible D gene (5 bases). This CDR3 spans 15 amino acids. V was shortened by 1 base and J by 7 bases, with 14 bases between the two germline ends. Per germline, CDR1 LGHDT and CDR2 YNNKEL (reference sequence). CDR3 bases: TGTGCCAGCAGCCAAGGTTATTCAGGGAGCCAGCCCCAGCATTTT. This translates into CASSQGYSGSQPQHF.

This clonotype was detected a few times. A read error may be the cause here, since a much bigger clone is one base away. V is TRBV7-9 and J is TRBJ1-4; a weak D match, TRBD1 (5 bases). Germline assignment: CDR1 SEHNR and CDR2 FQNEAQ (reference sequence). Trimming took 5 bases from V and 6 from J, leaving 22 bases between them. There are 17 residues in the CDR3. The CDR3 loop reads CASSPAAGRGTDEKLFF. The DNA of the CDR3 is TGTGCCAGCAGCCCCGCGGCGGGCCGGGGCACTGATGAAAAACTGTTTTTT.

This clonotype was recorded many times. The J gene is TRBJ1-3, the V gene TRBV12-3 or TRBV12-4; tentative D call: TRBD1 (5 bases). CDR3 size: 13 residues. V lost 3 bases to trimming and J lost 4 bases, with 7 bases between them. CDR3 sequence: CASSLGGGNTIYF. CDR3 nucleotides: TGTGCCAGCAGTTTGGGGGGAGGAAACACCATATATTTT.

This clonotype has just a few counts. The CDR3 DNA follows: TGTGCCAGCAGCATAAGTGGACAGGCTCCTAACTATGGCTACACCTTC. Its translation is CASSISGQAPNYGYTF. The chain links TRBV7-8 to TRBJ1-2; 7 bases match TRBD1. Germline assignment: CDR1 SGHVS and CDR2 FQNEAQ. The J segment lost 0 bases and the V segment lost 5 bases, leaving 9 bases of the junction unmatched. The CDR3 is 16 residues long.

The genes are TRBV18 and TRBJ2-1; D is ambiguous. Germline values: CDR1 KGHSH, CDR2 LQKENI. V was shortened by 0 bases and J by 12 bases, with 12 bases between the two germline ends. The CDR3 runs to 13 residues. The CDR3 is CASSPPILVRQFF. The CDR3 region has the DNA TGTGCCAGCTCACCACCTATTCTCGTGAGGCAGTTCTTC.

The gene calls are TRBV7-2 and TRBJ2-4; 8 bases agree with TRBD2. After removal of 6 bases from V and 12 bases from J, the junction contained 7 bases not matched to a gene. This CDR3 contains 12 residues. From germline, CDR1 is SGHTA and CDR2 FQGNSA. CDR3 nucleotide sequence: TGTGCCAGCAGTCAGACTAGCGCCTATCAGTACTTC. Translated, it gives CASSQTSAYQYF. Full variable domain (rest looked up from reference TRBV7-2 and TRBJ2-4): GAGVSQSPSNKVTEKGKDVELRCDPISGHTALYWYRQSLGQGLEFLIYFQGNSAPDKSGLPSDRFSAERTGGSVSTLTIQRTQQEDSAVYLCASSQTSAYQYFGAGTRLSVL.

J is TRBJ2-2 and V is TRBV7-8; D is uncertain. The CDR3 has 14 residues. Germline CDR1 is SGHVS and CDR2 is FQNEAQ. Trimming took off 10 bases at V and 0 bases at J, with 12 bases between the two ends. CDR3 sequence (DNA): TGTGCCACCCAAGGTCACGCGAACACCGGGGAGCTGTTTTTT. Protein: CATQGHANTGELFF.

The CDR3: CSVWAFGETQYF. CDR3 bases: TGCAGCGTGTGGGCTTTTGGGGAGACCCAGTACTTC. This sequence joins TRBV29-1 and TRBJ2-5, with unresolved D. This CDR3 contains 12 residues. Germline loops: CDR1 SQVTM, CDR2 ANQGSEA. The V and J ends lost 6 bases and 5 bases respectively, with 13 bases between them. The full variable domain, in which reference TRBV29-1 and TRBJ2-5 provide the parts outside the CDR3, is SAVISQKPSRDICQRGTSLTIQCQVDSQVTMMFWYRQQPGQSLTLIATANQGSEATYESGFVIDKFPISRPNLTFSTLTVSNMSPEDSSIYLCSVWAFGETQYFGPGTRLLVL.

The sample holds many counts of this clonotype. This rearrangement joins TRBV11-1 to TRBJ2-7; D assignment may be TRBD1 or TRBD2 (5 bases each). The CDR3 has 14 residues. Germline V lookup: CDR1 SGHAT, CDR2 FQDESV (reference sequence). Deletions cut 6 bases from V and 5 bases from J, with 17 bases between. CDR3 loop: CASREVPGANEQYF. In DNA form, the CDR3 reads TGTGCCAGCAGGGAGGTGCCCGGGGCCAACGAGCAGTACTTC.

About this clonotype itself: One base away lies a much larger clone, so this may be a sequencing read error. The chain joins TRBV28 to TRBJ1-2, with D tentatively TRBD1 (6 bases). The CDR3 contains 12 residues. V was cut by 6 bases and J by 6 bases, with 11 bases left in between. The germline gives CDR1 MDHEN, CDR2 SYDVKM. In DNA, the CDR3 is TGTGCCAGCAGGGACAGTCTTGATGGCTACACCTTC. This codes for CASRDSLDGYTF.

This chain connects TRBV6-1 to TRBJ1-4, with 9 bases fitting TRBD1. The germline V gene has CDR1 MNHNS and CDR2 SASEGT. CDR3 length equals 13 residues. Germline trimming cut 7 bases from V and 7 bases from J; bases unmatched to any gene: 4. As DNA, the CDR3 is TGTGCCAGCACTCAGACAGGGGGTGAAAAACTGTTTTTT. Translation: CASTQTGGEKLFF.

This clonotype was observed at least ten times. J is TRBJ2-2 and V is TRBV28; D is tentatively TRBD1 or TRBD2 (5 bases each). This CDR3 region has 18 residues. V shed 4 bases and J shed 0 bases, with 18 bases lying between them. Per the germline V gene, CDR1 is MDHEN and CDR2 is SYDVKM. CDR3 in amino acids: CASSSLPGTETNTGELFF. As DNA, the CDR3 is TGTGCCAGCAGTTCCCTTCCCGGGACGGAGACGAACACCGGGGAGCTGTTTTTT. Using reference TRBV28 and TRBJ2-2 for the parts outside the CDR3, the full variable domain is DVKVTQSSRYLVKRTGEKVFLECVQDMDHENMFWYRQDPGLGLRLIYFSYDVKMKEKGDIPEGYSVSREKKERFSLILESASTNQTSMYLCASSSLPGTETNTGELFFGEGSRLTVL.

V is TRBV20-1 and J is TRBJ2-7; D is undetermined. Per germline, CDR1 DFQATT and CDR2 SNEGSKA (reference sequence). V was trimmed by 3 bases and J by 2 bases, leaving 11 bases between them. The CDR3 totals 13 residues. In DNA, the CDR3 is TGCAGTGCTAGCCCAGCTCCAGCCTACGAGCAGTACTTC. As protein: CSASPAPAYEQYF.

The chain employs TRBV29-1 and TRBJ1-1, with D uncertain. The CDR3 has 11 amino acids. CDR1 and CDR2 from the germline V gene are SQVTM and ANQGSEA. V gave up 4 bases and J gave up 10 bases, with 13 bases separating them. CDR3 in amino acids: CSVVLSPGAFF. Here the CDR3 DNA reads TGCAGCGTTGTCCTGAGCCCTGGAGCTTTCTTT. Together with reference TRBV29-1 and TRBJ1-1, the CDR3 gives the full variable domain: SAVISQKPSRDICQRGTSLTIQCQVDSQVTMMFWYRQQPGQSLTLIATANQGSEATYESGFVIDKFPISRPNLTFSTLTVSNMSPEDSSIYLCSVVLSPGAFFGQGTRLTVV.

Only a few counts were recorded for this clonotype. The J gene is TRBJ2-7, the V gene TRBV5-4; 7 positions match TRBD1. Per germline, CDR1 SGHNT and CDR2 YYREEE (reference sequence). The CDR3 totals 15 residues. V trimming: 0 bases; J trimming: 0 bases; junction bases outside the gene matches: 3. CDR3 nucleotides: TGTGCCAGCAGCTTGGTGGGACAGAACTCCTACGAGCAGTACTTC. It translates to CASSLVGQNSYEQYF. Full variable domain (missing parts from reference TRBV5-4 and TRBJ2-7): ETGVTQSPTHLIKTRGQQVTLRCSSQSGHNTVSWYQQALGQGPQFIFQYYREEENGRGNFPPRFSGLQFPNYSSELNVNALELDDSALYLCASSLVGQNSYEQYFGPGTRLTVT.

This CDR3 is CASSYKGEQPQHF. CDR3 bases: TGTGCCAGCAGTTACAAGGGTGAACAGCCCCAGCATTTT. J is TRBJ1-5 and V is TRBV6-5; D is ambiguous. Trimming removed 2 bases from V and 7 bases from J, with 9 bases in between. Germline lookup yields CDR1 MNHEY and CDR2 SVGAGI. The CDR3 has 13 amino acids.

V gene TRBV19 combines with J gene TRBJ1-5; a possible D gene is TRBD1 (6 bases). Germline V CDR1 and CDR2: LNHDA, SQIVND (reference sequence). The CDR3 has 13 residues. V gave up 9 bases and J gave up 2 bases, with 11 bases separating them. CDR3 nucleotides: TGTGCCAGCCAGGGGACGGGCAATCAGCCCCAGCATTTT. Translation: CASQGTGNQPQHF. The entire variable domain, with the rest obtained from reference TRBV19 and TRBJ1-5, is as follows: DGGITQSPKYLFRKEGQNVTLSCEQNLNHDAMYWYRQDPGQGLRLIYYSQIVNDFQKGDIAEGYSVSREKKESFPLTVTSAQKNPTAFYLCASQGTGNQPQHFGDGTRLSIL.